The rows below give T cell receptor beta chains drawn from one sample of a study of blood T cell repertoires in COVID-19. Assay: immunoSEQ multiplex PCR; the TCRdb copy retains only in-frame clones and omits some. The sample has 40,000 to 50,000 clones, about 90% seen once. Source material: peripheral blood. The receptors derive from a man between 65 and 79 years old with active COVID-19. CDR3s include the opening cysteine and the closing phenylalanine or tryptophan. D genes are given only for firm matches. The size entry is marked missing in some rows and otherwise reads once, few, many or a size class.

DNA: TGTGCCAGCTCACCAGACGTGGGCCGGAATCAGCCCCAGCATTTT
CDR3: CASSPDVGRNQPQHF
J: TRBJ1-5
size: -
V: TRBV18
D: -

DNA: TGTGCCAGCAGCTTGGACATCTCTGGAAACACCATATATTTT
CDR3: CASSLDISGNTIYF
J: TRBJ1-3
size: -
V: TRBV7-9
D: -

DNA: TGTGCCAGCAACCCACAGGGGATCGTACTGGGCAATGAGCAGTTCTTC
CDR3: CASNPQGIVLGNEQFF
J: TRBJ2-1
size: -
V: TRBV7-2
D: TRBD1

DNA: TGCGCCAGCAGCCAAGAATCAGTTAATAATTCACCCCTCCACTTT
CDR3: CASSQESVNNSPLHF
J: TRBJ1-6
size: once
V: TRBV4-1
D: -

DNA: TGTGCCAGCAGCTTGCGGGGACAGGGAGGGACTGAAGCTTTCTTT
CDR3: CASSLRGQGGTEAFF
J: TRBJ1-1
size: -
V: TRBV5-5
D: TRBD1

DNA: TGTGCCAGCAGTGAATACGGCGGGGGTAGCACAGATACGCAGTATTTT
CDR3: CASSEYGGGSTDTQYF
J: TRBJ2-3
size: -
V: TRBV6-1
D: TRBD2

DNA: TGTGCCAGCAGCCACGTCGACAGGAACTATGGCTACACCTTC
CDR3: CASSHVDRNYGYTF
J: TRBJ1-2
size: -
V: TRBV5-6
D: -

DNA: TGTGCCAGCAGTGATGGACAGGGCGCCTACGAGCAGTACTTC
CDR3: CASSDGQGAYEQYF
J: TRBJ2-7
size: -
V: TRBV6-1
D: TRBD1

DNA: TGTGCCAGCAGCCAGGCTAGATCCGGGGAGCTGTTTTTT
CDR3: CASSQARSGELFF
J: TRBJ2-2
size: -
V: TRBV3-1/TRBV3-2
D: -

DNA: TGTGCCACCAGCAACGAGGGAGGAAAAGAGACCCAGTACTTC
CDR3: CATSNEGGKETQYF
J: TRBJ2-5
size: -
V: TRBV15
D: -

DNA: TGTGCCAGCAGCTTAGGGACAGGGTGGGAGACCCAGTACTTC
CDR3: CASSLGTGWETQYF
J: TRBJ2-5
size: few
V: TRBV7-9
D: TRBD1

DNA: TGTGCCAGCAGCTTAGGGGACAGGGAAAGGCACGGGGAGCTGTTTTTT
CDR3: CASSLGDRERHGELFF
J: TRBJ2-2
size: -
V: TRBV11-2
D: TRBD1

DNA: TGTGCCAGTAGTCGGGGGAAGAAACGAGATACGCAGTATTTT
CDR3: CASSRGKKRDTQYF
J: TRBJ2-3
size: -
V: TRBV19
D: -

DNA: TGTGCCAGCAGCCGTGGGGTGAGGGGGCCCACTGAAGCTTTCTTT
CDR3: CASSRGVRGPTEAFF
J: TRBJ1-1
size: -
V: TRBV11-3
D: TRBD1

DNA: TGTGCCAGCAGTGCGGGACTAGCGGGGGGCACAGATACGCAGTATTTT
CDR3: CASSAGLAGGTDTQYF
J: TRBJ2-3
size: -
V: TRBV6-2/TRBV6-3
D: TRBD2

DNA: TGTGCCAGCAGCCTGACAGGGGGGAACACTGAAGCTTTCTTT
CDR3: CASSLTGGNTEAFF
J: TRBJ1-1
size: -
V: TRBV7-2
D: TRBD1

DNA: TGTGCCAGCAGCTACCACCGTTTTAGTCAGTACTTC
CDR3: CASSYHRFSQYF
J: TRBJ2-5
size: -
V: TRBV11-2
D: -

DNA: TGTGCCAGCAGCCTATGGGGCAGCACTGAAGCTTTCTTT
CDR3: CASSLWGSTEAFF
J: TRBJ1-1
size: -
V: TRBV7-9
D: -

DNA: TGTGCCTGGAGCCGGACTAGCGGGGGGGCCTACGAGCAGTACTTC
CDR3: CAWSRTSGGAYEQYF
J: TRBJ2-7
size: -
V: TRBV30
D: TRBD2

DNA: TGTGCCAGCAGCTTCCAGACAGTCCAAGAGACCCAGTACTTC
CDR3: CASSFQTVQETQYF
J: TRBJ2-5
size: -
V: TRBV7-2
D: -

DNA: TGTGCCAGTAGTATAGGGGGCGGCTTCCAGGGCTACACCTTC
CDR3: CASSIGGGFQGYTF
J: TRBJ1-2
size: -
V: TRBV19
D: -

DNA: TGTGCCGGCAGCCAAGCAGACACCTACGAGCAGTACTTC
CDR3: CAGSQADTYEQYF
J: TRBJ2-7
size: -
V: TRBV4-2
D: -

DNA: TGTGCCACCAGCAGAGCGGGGGGCTCTGGGGCCAACGTCCTGACTTTC
CDR3: CATSRAGGSGANVLTF
J: TRBJ2-6
size: -
V: TRBV15
D: TRBD2

DNA: TGCGCCAGCAGTTGGACAGGGGTTCCGGCTAATGAAAAACTGTTTTTT
CDR3: CASSWTGVPANEKLFF
J: TRBJ1-4
size: -
V: TRBV5-1
D: TRBD1

DNA: TGCGCCAGCAGCCGAAGGACTAGCGGGGGCCCTTTACACACCGGGGAGCTGTTTTTT
CDR3: CASSRRTSGGPLHTGELFF
J: TRBJ2-2
size: once
V: TRBV4-3
D: TRBD2